Listed below are T cell receptor beta chains from one sample, sequenced in a study of T cells in Graves' hyperthyroidism and ophthalmopathy. Each CDR3 protein gets one entry after TCRdb re-called the multiplex PCR reads with MiXCR. The table lists roughly 500,000 distinct CDR3 sequences, roughly 13% of them singletons. What was sequenced was blood. These TCRs come from a woman in her thirties with Graves' hyperthyroidism that later progressed to Graves' ophthalmopathy. Each CDR3 is given with its conserved first and last residue. D genes are given only for firm matches. Expanded clones are given a class, and other clones once, few, many or no size at all.

TRBJ2-7 TRBV3-1 NA few TGTGCCACCCTTAGTAGGGCCTACGAGCAGTACTTC CATLSRAYEQYF
TRBJ1-5 TRBV12-3/TRBV12-4 NA many TGTGCCAGCAGCGGCCGGGACATCATAAATCAGCCCCAGCATTTT CASSGRDIINQPQHF
TRBJ2-2 TRBV5-1 NA NA TGCGCCAGCAGCTTGGTGGAGTCGAGCACCGGGGAGCTGTTTTTT CASSLVESSTGELFF
TRBJ2-3 TRBV6-2/TRBV6-3 NA NA TGTGCCAGCAGTGTGGGGGGGGCCACAGATACGCAGTATTTT CASSVGGATDTQYF
TRBJ2-1 TRBV24-1 TRBD2 NA TGTGCCACCAGTGACTCCCTGACTAGCGGGAGATCTAATGAGCAGTTCTTC CATSDSLTSGRSNEQFF
TRBJ1-1 TRBV5-1 TRBD1 many TGCGCCAGCAGCAGCCAACCGGGACAGGGAATCAAGAACACTGAAGCTTTCTTT CASSSQPGQGIKNTEAFF
TRBJ2-7 TRBV7-3 NA NA TGTGCCAGCAGCCCAGGGACAACATCCTACGAGCAGTACTTC CASSPGTTSYEQYF
TRBJ2-5 TRBV6-6 TRBD1 few TGTGCCAGCAGTTACCCGAGGGACAGGGGGTGGGAGACCCAGTACTTC CASSYPRDRGWETQYF
TRBJ2-1 TRBV28 NA NA TGTGCCGGCAGTTTTACTCGGGGTTCCTACAATGAGCAGTTCTTC CAGSFTRGSYNEQFF
TRBJ1-5 TRBV30 NA NA TGTGCCTGGGCTACAGAGGGCAATCAGCCCCAGCATTTT CAWATEGNQPQHF
TRBJ2-3 TRBV2 TRBD2 many TGTGCCCAACTCACTAAGCGGGAGGGCCGAGCAGATACGCAGTATTTT CAQLTKREGRADTQYF
TRBJ2-2 TRBV28 NA many TGTGCCAGCAGCTCCGCCGGGTCGCGGGGCACCGGGGAGCTGTTTTTT CASSSAGSRGTGELFF
TRBJ1-6 TRBV25-1 NA NA TGTGCCAGCAGTGAATATCCAGGGTCACCCCTCCACTTT CASSEYPGSPLHF
TRBJ1-5 TRBV30 TRBD1 NA TGTGCCTGGAATCCCGGGACAGGGGCAAATCAGCCCCAGCATTTT CAWNPGTGANQPQHF
TRBJ2-7 TRBV14 NA few TGTGCCAGCAGCCAAGTCGAGCAGTACTTC CASSQVEQYF
TRBJ1-1 TRBV12-3/TRBV12-4 NA many TGTGCCAGCAGTACTACAGTGAGGAACACTGAAGCTTTCTTT CASSTTVRNTEAFF
TRBJ1-5 TRBV12-3/TRBV12-4 TRBD1 NA TGTGCCAGCAGGGAGGGGGCGTTGGTCAATCAGCCCCAGCATTTT CASREGALVNQPQHF
TRBJ2-7 TRBV28 NA many TGTGCCAGCAGTTCCGGACACCGCGAGCAGTACTTC CASSSGHREQYF